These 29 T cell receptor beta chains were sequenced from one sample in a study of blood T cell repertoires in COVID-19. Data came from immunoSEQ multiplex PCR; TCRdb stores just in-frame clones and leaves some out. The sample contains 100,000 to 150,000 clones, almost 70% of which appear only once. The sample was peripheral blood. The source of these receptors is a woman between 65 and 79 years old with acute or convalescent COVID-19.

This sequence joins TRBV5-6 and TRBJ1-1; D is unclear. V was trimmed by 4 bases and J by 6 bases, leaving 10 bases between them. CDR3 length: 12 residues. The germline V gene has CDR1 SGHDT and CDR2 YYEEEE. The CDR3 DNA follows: TGTGCCAGCAGCGTGGGGTTAGCTGAAGCTTTCTTT. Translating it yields CASSVGLAEAFF.

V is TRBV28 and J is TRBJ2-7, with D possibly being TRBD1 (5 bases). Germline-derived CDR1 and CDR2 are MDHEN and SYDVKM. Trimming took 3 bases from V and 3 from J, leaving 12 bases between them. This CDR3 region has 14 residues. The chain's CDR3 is CASSFQGRYYEQYF. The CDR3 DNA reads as TGTGCCAGCAGTTTTCAGGGTCGATACTACGAGCAGTACTTC. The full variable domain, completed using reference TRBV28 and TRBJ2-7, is DVKVTQSSRYLVKRTGEKVFLECVQDMDHENMFWYRQDPGLGLRLIYFSYDVKMKEKGDIPEGYSVSREKKERFSLILESASTNQTSMYLCASSFQGRYYEQYFGPGTRLTVT.

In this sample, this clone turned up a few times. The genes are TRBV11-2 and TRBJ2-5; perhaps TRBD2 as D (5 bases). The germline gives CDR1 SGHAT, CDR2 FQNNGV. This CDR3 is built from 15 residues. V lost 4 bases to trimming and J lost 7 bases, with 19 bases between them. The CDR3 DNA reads TGTGCCAGCAGCTCATATACTGGCGGAAGCGGGACCCAGTACTTC. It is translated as CASSSYTGGSGTQYF.

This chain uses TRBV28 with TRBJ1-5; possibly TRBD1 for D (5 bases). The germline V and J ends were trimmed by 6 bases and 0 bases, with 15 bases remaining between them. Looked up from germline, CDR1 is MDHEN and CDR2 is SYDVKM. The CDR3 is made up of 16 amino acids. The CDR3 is CASSLRGFYSNQPQHF. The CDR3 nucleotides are TGTGCCAGCAGCCTTAGGGGCTTCTATAGCAATCAGCCCCAGCATTTT.

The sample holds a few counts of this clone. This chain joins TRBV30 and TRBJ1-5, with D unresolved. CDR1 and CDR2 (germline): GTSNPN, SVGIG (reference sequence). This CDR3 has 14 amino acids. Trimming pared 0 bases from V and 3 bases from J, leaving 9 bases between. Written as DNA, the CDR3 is TGTGCCTGGAGTGTATTCGGGAACAATCAGCCCCAGCATTTT. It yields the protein CAWSVFGNNQPQHF. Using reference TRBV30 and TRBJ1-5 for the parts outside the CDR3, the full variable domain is SQTIHQWPATLVQPVGSPLSLECTVEGTSNPNLYWYRQAAGRGLQLLFYSVGIGQISSEVPQNLSASRPQDRQFILSSKKLLLSDSGFYLCAWSVFGNNQPQHFGDGTRLSIL.

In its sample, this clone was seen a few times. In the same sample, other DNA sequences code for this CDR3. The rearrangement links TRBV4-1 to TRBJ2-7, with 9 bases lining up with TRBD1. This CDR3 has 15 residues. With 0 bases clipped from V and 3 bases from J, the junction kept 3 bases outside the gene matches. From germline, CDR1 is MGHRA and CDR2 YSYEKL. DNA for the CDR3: TGCGCCAGCAGCCAAGAGGGACAGGGAGGCTACGAGCAGTACTTC. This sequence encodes CASSQEGQGGYEQYF.

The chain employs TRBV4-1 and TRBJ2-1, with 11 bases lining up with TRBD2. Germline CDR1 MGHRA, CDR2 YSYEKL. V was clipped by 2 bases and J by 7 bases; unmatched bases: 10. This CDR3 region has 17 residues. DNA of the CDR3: TGCGCCAGCAGCCAAATAGCGGGAGGGCGAAGCAAGAATGAGCAGTTCTTC. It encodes CASSQIAGGRSKNEQFF.

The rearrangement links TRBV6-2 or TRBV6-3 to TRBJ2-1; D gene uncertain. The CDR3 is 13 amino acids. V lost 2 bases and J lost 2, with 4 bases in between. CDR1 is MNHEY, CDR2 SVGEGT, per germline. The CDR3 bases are TGTGCCAGCAGTTACGGCACCTACAATGAGCAGTTCTTC. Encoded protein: CASSYGTYNEQFF.

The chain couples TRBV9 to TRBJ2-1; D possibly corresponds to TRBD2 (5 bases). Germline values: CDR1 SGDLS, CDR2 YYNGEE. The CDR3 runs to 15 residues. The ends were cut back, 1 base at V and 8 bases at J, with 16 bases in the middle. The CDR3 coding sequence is TGTGCCAGCAGCGTATCTCCTATGGAGGAAGATGAGCAGTTCTTC. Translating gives CASSVSPMEEDEQFF.

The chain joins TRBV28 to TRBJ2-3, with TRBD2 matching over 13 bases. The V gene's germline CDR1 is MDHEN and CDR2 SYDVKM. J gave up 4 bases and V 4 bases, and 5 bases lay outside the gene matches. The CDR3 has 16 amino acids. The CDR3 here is CASSSPGLAGSDTQYF. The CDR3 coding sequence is TGTGCCAGCAGTTCCCCGGGACTAGCGGGATCAGATACGCAGTATTTT.

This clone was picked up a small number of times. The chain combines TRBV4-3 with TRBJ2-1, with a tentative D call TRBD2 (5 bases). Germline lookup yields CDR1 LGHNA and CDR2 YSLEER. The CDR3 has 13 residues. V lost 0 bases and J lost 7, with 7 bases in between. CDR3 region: CASSQERENEQFF. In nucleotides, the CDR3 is TGCGCCAGCAGCCAAGAAAGGGAGAATGAGCAGTTCTTC.

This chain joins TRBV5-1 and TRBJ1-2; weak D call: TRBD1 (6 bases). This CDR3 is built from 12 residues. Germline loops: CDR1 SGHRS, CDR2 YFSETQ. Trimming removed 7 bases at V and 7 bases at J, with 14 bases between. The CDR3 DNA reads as TGCGCCAGCTCGATTACAGGGAGTGGCTACACCTTC. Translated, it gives CASSITGSGYTF. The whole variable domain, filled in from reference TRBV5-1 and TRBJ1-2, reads KAGVTQTPRYLIKTRGQQVTLSCSPISGHRSVSWYQQTPGQGLQFLFEYFSETQRNKGNFPGRFSGRQFSNSRSEMNVSTLELGDSALYLCASSITGSGYTFGSGTRLTVV.

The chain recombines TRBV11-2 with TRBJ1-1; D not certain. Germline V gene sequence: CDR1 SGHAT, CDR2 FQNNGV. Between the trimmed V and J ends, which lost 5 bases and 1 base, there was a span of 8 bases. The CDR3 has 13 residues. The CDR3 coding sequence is TGTGCCAGCAGCGTTCGGGAGAACACTGAAGCTTTCTTT. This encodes CASSVRENTEAFF. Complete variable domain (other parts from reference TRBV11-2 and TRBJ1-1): EAGVAQSPRYKIIEKRQSVAFWCNPISGHATLYWYQQILGQGPKLLIQFQNNGVVDDSQLPKDRFSAERLKGVDSTLKIQPAKLEDSAVYLCASSVRENTEAFFGQGTRLTVV.

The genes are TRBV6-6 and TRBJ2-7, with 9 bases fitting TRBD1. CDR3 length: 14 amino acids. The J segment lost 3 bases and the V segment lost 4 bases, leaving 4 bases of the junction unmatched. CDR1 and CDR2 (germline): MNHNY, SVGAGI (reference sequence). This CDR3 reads CASSSGQGFYEQYF. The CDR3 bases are TGTGCCAGCAGTTCCGGACAGGGGTTCTACGAGCAGTACTTC.

Here the CDR3 reads CASSRQGGTNEKLFF. The CDR3 nucleotides are TGTGCCAGCAGCCGACAGGGTGGGACTAATGAAAAACTGTTTTTT. J is TRBJ1-4 and V is TRBV7-8; 7 bases are a match to TRBD1. CDR3 size: 15 residues. Germline loops: CDR1 SGHVS, CDR2 FQNEAQ. Germline trimming cut 5 bases from V and 2 bases from J; bases unmatched to any gene: 5.

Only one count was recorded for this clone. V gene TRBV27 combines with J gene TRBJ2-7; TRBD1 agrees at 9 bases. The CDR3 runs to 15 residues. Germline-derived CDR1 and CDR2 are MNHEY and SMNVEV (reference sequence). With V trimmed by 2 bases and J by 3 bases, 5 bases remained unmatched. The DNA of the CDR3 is TGTGCCAGCAGTTTAGTGAGGACAGGGGTCTACGAGCAGTACTTC. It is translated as CASSLVRTGVYEQYF.

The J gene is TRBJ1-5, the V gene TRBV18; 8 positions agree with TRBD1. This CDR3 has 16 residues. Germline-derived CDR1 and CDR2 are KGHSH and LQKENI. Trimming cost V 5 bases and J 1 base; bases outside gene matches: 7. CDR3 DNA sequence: TGTGCCAGCTCATCTGGACAGGGATCGAGCAATCAGCCCCAGCATTTT. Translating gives CASSSGQGSSNQPQHF.

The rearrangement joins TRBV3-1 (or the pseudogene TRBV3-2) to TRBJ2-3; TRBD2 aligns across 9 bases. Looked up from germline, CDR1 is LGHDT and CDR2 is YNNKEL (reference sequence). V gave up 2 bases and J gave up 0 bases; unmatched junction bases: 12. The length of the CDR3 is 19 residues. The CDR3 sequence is CASSQHMERGAKSTDTQYF. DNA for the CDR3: TGTGCCAGCAGCCAACACATGGAGCGGGGGGCCAAAAGCACAGATACGCAGTATTTT.

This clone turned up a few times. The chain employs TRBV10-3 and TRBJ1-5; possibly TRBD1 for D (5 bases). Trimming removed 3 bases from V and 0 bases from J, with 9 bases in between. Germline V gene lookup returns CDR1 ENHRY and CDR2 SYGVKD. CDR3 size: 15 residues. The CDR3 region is CAISEGGGSNQPQHF. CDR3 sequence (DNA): TGTGCCATCAGTGAAGGCGGGGGTAGCAATCAGCCCCAGCATTTT.

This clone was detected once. The CDR3 is CASSSQGALTGELFF. The DNA for the CDR3 is TGTGCCAGCTCATCACAGGGGGCCCTCACCGGGGAGCTGTTTTTT. The V and J genes are TRBV18 and TRBJ2-2, with 9 bases fitting TRBD1. Germline CDR1 and CDR2: KGHSH and LQKENI. V shed 5 bases and J 4 bases; nucleotides not matched to a gene: 5. The CDR3 is 15 residues long.

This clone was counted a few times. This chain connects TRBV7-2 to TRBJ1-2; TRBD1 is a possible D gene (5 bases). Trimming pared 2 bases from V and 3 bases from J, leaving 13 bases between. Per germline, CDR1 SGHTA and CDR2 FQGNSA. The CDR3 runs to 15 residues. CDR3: CASSLQGGADYGYTF. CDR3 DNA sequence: TGTGCCAGCAGCTTACAGGGAGGGGCGGACTATGGCTACACCTTC.

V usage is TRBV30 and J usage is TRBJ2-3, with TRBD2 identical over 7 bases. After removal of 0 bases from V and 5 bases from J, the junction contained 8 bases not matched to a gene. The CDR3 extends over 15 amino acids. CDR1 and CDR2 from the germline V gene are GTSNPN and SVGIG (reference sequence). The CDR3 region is CAWSVGIGGEDTQYF. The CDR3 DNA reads TGTGCCTGGAGTGTGGGTATTGGGGGGGAAGATACGCAGTATTTT. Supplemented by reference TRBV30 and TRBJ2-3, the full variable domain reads SQTIHQWPATLVQPVGSPLSLECTVEGTSNPNLYWYRQAAGRGLQLLFYSVGIGQISSEVPQNLSASRPQDRQFILSSKKLLLSDSGFYLCAWSVGIGGEDTQYFGPGTRLTVL.

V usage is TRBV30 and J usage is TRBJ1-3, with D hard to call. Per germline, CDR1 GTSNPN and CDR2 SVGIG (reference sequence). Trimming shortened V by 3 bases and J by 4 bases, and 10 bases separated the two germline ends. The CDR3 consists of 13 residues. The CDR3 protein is CAWSRVRGNTIYF. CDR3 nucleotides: TGTGCCTGGAGCCGGGTCCGCGGAAACACCATATATTTT.

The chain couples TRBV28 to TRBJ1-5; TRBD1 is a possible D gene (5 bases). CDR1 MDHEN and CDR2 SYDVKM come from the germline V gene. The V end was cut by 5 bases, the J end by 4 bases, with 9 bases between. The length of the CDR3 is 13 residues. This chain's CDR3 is CASSIPGNQPQHF. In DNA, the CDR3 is TGTGCCAGCAGTATCCCAGGGAATCAGCCCCAGCATTTT.

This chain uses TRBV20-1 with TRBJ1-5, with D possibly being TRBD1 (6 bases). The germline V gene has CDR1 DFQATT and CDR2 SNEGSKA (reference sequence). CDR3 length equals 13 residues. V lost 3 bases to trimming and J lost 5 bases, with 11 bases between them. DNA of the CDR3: TGCAGTGCTAGTCAGGGGATCCATCAGCCCCAGCATTTT. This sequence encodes CSASQGIHQPQHF.

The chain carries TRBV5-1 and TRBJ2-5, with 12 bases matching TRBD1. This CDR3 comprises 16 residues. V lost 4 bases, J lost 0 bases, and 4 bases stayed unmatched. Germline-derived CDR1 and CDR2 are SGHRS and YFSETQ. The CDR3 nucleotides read TGCGCCAGCAGCGGAGGGACAGGGGGCTACCAAGAGACCCAGTACTTC. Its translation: CASSGGTGGYQETQYF. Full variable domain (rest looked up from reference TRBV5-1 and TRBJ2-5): KAGVTQTPRYLIKTRGQQVTLSCSPISGHRSVSWYQQTPGQGLQFLFEYFSETQRNKGNFPGRFSGRQFSNSRSEMNVSTLELGDSALYLCASSGGTGGYQETQYFGPGTRLLVL.

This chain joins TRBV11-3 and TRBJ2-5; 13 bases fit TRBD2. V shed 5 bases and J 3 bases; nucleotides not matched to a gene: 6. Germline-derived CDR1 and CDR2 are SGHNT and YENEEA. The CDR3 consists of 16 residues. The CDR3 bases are TGTGCCAGCAGCACCGGGACTAGCGGGGATGAAGAGACCCAGTACTTC. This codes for CASSTGTSGDEETQYF.

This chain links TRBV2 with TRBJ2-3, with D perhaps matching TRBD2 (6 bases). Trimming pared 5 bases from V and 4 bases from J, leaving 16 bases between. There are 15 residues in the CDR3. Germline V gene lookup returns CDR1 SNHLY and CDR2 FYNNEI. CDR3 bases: TGTGCCAGCAGTTATTTCGGGGGAGTTGCAGATACGCAGTATTTT. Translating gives CASSYFGGVADTQYF.

In DNA, the CDR3 is TGTGCCAGCACCCCCGGGCGGGGTTTCTCCTACGAGCAGTACTTC. As protein: CASTPGRGFSYEQYF. This sequence joins TRBV6-5 and TRBJ2-7, with a possible D match to TRBD2 (6 bases). The CDR3 length is 15 residues. From germline, CDR1 is MNHEY and CDR2 SVGAGI. V was cut by 7 bases and J by 0 bases, with 16 bases left in between.